A selection of T cell receptor beta chains follows, all from one sample in a study of shared clonotypes between healthy human individuals. The data were produced by immunoSEQ multiplex PCR, yet TCRdb's version contains in-frame clones alone and is incomplete. In the table there are around 610,000 clones, 95% to 97% of which are singletons. Sequenced input: naive CD8+ T cells sorted from blood. The receptors originated from a woman aged 25 to 39 in good health. CDR3s include the opening cysteine and the closing phenylalanine or tryptophan. The D gene is left open where the match is weak.

j_call d_call v_call cdr3_length cdr3_aa cdr3_nt
TRBJ2-7 TRBD2 TRBV2 15 CASSDLTSGLYEQYF TGTGCCAGCAGTGACCTGACTAGCGGGCTTTACGAGCAGTACTTC
TRBJ1-1 NA TRBV5-4 13 CASSLDRDSEAFF TGTGCCAGCAGCTTGGACAGGGATTCTGAAGCTTTCTTT
TRBJ2-7 TRBD2 TRBV4-1 16 CASSPYPSGSGYEQYF TGCGCCAGCAGCCCCTACCCGAGCGGGAGTGGGTACGAGCAGTACTTC
TRBJ2-7 NA TRBV28 14 CASSPPDRSYEQYF TGTGCCAGCAGTCCGCCTGACCGATCCTACGAGCAGTACTTC
TRBJ1-2 TRBD1 TRBV23-1 12 CARDRGRYGYTF TGCGCGCGGGACAGGGGGAGGTATGGCTACACCTTC
TRBJ2-7 NA TRBV13 15 CASSYFSEDPYEQYF TGTGCCAGCAGCTACTTTAGCGAAGATCCTTACGAGCAGTACTTC
TRBJ2-1 NA TRBV19 13 CASSMGDYNEQFF TGTGCCAGTAGTATGGGTGATTACAATGAGCAGTTCTTC
TRBJ2-1 NA TRBV28 14 CASSLVVSYNEQFF TGTGCCAGCAGTTTAGTGGTCTCCTACAATGAGCAGTTCTTC
TRBJ2-1 NA TRBV6-6 12 CASSPGLNEQFF TGTGCCAGCTCCCCAGGGTTAAATGAGCAGTTCTTC
TRBJ2-7 TRBD1 TRBV27 13 CASSRTGAYEQYF TGTGCCAGCTCCCGGACAGGGGCGTACGAGCAGTACTTC
TRBJ1-5 NA TRBV2 15 CASRAGRGSSQPQHF TGTGCCAGCAGGGCCGGGCGGGGGTCGAGTCAGCCCCAGCATTTT
TRBJ1-2 NA TRBV29-1 18 CSVEDLKRSGTFNYGYTF TGCAGCGTTGAAGATCTTAAAAGATCGGGGACGTTTAACTATGGCTACACCTTC
TRBJ2-2 NA TRBV29-1 11 CSVASEGELFF TGCAGCGTTGCAAGCGAGGGAGAGCTGTTTTTT
TRBJ2-7 TRBD2 TRBV27 18 CASSRLTSGSGTPYEQYF TGTGCCAGCAGTCGATTGACTAGCGGGAGCGGGACTCCCTACGAGCAGTACTTC
TRBJ2-1 TRBD1 TRBV2 15 CASSIRDSWDNEQFF TGTGCCAGCAGTATCCGGGACAGCTGGGACAATGAGCAGTTCTTC
TRBJ2-1 NA TRBV5-6 13 CASSLTGRNEQFF TGTGCCAGCAGCTTGACGGGGCGGAATGAGCAGTTCTTC
TRBJ2-3 NA TRBV7-8 20 CASSYPSGASPKRTTDTQYF TGTGCCAGCAGCTACCCAAGCGGCGCTTCCCCCAAACGCACGACAGATACGCAGTATTTT
TRBJ1-2 NA TRBV7-6 15 CASSLGGGHNYGYTF TGTGCCAGCAGCTTAGGGGGGGGACATAACTATGGCTACACCTTC
TRBJ2-3 NA TRBV9 13 CASSVASTDTQYF TGTGCCAGCAGCGTAGCCTCCACAGATACGCAGTATTTT
TRBJ1-1 TRBD1 TRBV27 16 CASSLSRGTAQAEAFF TGTGCCAGCAGTTTGTCCAGAGGGACAGCCCAAGCTGAAGCTTTCTTT
TRBJ2-1 TRBD2 TRBV11-2 16 CASRLEFGTTRDEQFF TGTGCCAGCAGATTAGAATTTGGGACTACCCGCGATGAGCAGTTCTTC
TRBJ2-1 NA TRBV29-1 12 CSVELNRNEQFF TGCAGCGTTGAACTAAATAGGAATGAGCAGTTCTTC